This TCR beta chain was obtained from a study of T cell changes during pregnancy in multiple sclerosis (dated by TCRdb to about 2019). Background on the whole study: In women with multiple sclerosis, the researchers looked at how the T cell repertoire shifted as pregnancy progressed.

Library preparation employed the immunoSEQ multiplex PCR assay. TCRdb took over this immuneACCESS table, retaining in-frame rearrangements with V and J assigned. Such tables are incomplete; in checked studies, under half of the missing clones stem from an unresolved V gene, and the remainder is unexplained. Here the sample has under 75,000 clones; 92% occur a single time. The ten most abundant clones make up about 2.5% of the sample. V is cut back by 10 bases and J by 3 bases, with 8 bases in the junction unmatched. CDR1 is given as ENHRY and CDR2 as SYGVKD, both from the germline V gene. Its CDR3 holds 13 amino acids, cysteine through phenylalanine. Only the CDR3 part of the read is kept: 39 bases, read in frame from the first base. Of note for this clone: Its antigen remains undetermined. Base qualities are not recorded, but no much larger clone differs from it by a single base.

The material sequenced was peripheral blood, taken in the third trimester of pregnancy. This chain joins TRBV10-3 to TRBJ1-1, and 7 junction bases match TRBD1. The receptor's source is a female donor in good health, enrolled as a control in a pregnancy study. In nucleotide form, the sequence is TGTGCCACCCTAGACAGGGAGGACACTGAAGCTTTCTTT. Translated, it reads CATLDREDTEAFF.